A few counts support the clone carrying this TCR beta chain. Its antigen is unknown. These data are taken from a study of response to subunit inactivated influenza vaccine. Study-wide points: Authors proposed each seasonal influenza vaccination draws in few new T cells.

MiXCR was run by TCRdb on the RT-PCR reads, yielding one entry per CDR3 protein. This sample has over 150,000 distinct CDR3 sequences, with roughly 10% found just once. There are 18 residues in the CDR3. Between the trimmed V and J ends, which lost 7 bases and 0 bases, there was a span of 23 bases. The germline gives CDR1 SGHAT, CDR2 FQDESV (reference sequence). The chain links TRBV11-1 to TRBJ2-3; TRBD1 is a possible D gene (8 bases). The TCR sequence derives from a man between 45 and 75 years old who received an inactivated influenza vaccine. The sample was CD8+ T cells sorted from PBMCs, taken less than 30 months after vaccination. CDR3 DNA sequence: TGTGCCAGCAACCTCATCTGGGGGGGACAGGTCAGCACAGATACGCAGTATTTT. Translation gives CASNLIWGGQVSTDTQYF.